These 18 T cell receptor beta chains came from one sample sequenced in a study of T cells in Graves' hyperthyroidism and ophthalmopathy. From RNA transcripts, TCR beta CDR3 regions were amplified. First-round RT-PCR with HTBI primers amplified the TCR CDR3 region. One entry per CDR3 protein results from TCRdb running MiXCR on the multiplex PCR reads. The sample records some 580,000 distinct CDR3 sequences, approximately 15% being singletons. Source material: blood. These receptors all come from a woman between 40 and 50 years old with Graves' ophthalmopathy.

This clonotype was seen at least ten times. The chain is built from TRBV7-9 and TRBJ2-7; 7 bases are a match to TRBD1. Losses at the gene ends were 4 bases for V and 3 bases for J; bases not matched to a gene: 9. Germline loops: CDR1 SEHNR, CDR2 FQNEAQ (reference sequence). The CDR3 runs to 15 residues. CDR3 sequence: CASSSLGTASYEQYF. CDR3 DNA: TGTGCCAGCAGCTCCCTAGGGACAGCAAGCTACGAGCAGTACTTC.

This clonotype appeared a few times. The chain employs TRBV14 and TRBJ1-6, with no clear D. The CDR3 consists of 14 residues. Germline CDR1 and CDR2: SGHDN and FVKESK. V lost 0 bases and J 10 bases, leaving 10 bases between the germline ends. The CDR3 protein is CASSQEARGSPLHF. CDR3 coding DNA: TGTGCCAGCAGCCAAGAAGCGCGGGGATCACCCCTCCACTTT.

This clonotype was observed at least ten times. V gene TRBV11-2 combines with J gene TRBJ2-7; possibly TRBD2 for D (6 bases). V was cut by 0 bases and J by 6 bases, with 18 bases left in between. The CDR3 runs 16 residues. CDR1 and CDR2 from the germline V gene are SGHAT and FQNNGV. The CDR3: CASSLDRRRGFGEQYF. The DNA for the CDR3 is TGTGCCAGCAGCTTAGATCGGCGGCGGGGATTCGGCGAGCAGTACTTC.

The chain's CDR3 is CASSLVFSGSRNEQFF. Written as DNA, the CDR3 is TGTGCCAGCAGCTTAGTATTTAGCGGGTCGAGGAATGAGCAGTTCTTC. The rearrangement uses TRBV7-6 and TRBJ2-1; TRBD2 matches 7 bases. The V segment lost 1 base and the J segment 7 bases; nucleotides outside the gene matches: 10. The CDR3 is 16 residues long. Germline assignment: CDR1 SGHVS and CDR2 FNYEAQ. Complete variable domain (other parts from reference TRBV7-6 and TRBJ2-1): GAGVSQSPRYKVTKRGQDVALRCDPISGHVSLYWYRQALGQGPEFLTYFNYEAQQDKSGLPNDRFSAERPEGSISTLTIQRTEQRDSAMYRCASSLVFSGSRNEQFFGPGTRLTVL.

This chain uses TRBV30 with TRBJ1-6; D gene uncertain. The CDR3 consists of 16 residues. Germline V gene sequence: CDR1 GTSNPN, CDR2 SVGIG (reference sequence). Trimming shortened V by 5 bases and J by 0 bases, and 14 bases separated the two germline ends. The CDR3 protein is CAWGYSGISYNSPLHF. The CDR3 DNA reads TGTGCCTGGGGCTACAGTGGAATCTCCTATAATTCACCCCTCCACTTT.

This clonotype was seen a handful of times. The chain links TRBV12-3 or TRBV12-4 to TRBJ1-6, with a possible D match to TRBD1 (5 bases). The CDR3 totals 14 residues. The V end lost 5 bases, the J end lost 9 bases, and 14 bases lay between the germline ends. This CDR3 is CASSQGAESSPLHF. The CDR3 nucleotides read TGTGCCAGCAGTCAGGGCGCAGAAAGTTCACCCCTCCACTTT.

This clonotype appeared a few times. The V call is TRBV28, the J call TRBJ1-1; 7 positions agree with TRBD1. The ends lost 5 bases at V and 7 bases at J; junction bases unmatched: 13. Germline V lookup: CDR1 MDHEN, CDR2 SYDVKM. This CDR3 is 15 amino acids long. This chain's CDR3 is CASSPPYRGRIEAFF. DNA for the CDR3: TGTGCCAGCAGTCCCCCCTACAGGGGCAGAATTGAAGCTTTCTTT.

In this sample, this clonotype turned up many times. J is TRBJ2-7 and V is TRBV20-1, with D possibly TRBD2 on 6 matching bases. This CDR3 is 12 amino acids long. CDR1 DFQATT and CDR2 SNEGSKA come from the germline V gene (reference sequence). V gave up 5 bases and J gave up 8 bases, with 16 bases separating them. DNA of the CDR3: TGCAGTGCTCCCCTTGGAGGGCTCAAGCAGTACTTC. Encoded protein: CSAPLGGLKQYF.

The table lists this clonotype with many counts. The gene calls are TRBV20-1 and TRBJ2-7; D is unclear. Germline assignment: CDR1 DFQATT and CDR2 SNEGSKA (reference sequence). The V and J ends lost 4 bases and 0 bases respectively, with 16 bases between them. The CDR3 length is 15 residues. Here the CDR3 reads CSATVPTISSYEQYF. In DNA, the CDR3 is TGCAGTGCTACGGTCCCCACAATAAGCTCCTACGAGCAGTACTTC.

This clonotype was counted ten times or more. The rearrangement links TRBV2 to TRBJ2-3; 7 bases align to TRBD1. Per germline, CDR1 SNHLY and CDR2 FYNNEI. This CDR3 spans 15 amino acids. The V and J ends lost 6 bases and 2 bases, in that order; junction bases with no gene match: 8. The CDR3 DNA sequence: TGTGCCAGCAGGCGACGGGACAGTCCCACAGATACGCAGTATTTT. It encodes CASRRRDSPTDTQYF.

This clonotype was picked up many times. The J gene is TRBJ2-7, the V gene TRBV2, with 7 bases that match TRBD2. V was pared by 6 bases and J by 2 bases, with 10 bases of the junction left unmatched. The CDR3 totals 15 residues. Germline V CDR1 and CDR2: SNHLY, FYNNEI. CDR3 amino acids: CASSISGVGPYEQYF. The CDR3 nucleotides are TGTGCCAGCAGCATCAGCGGGGTGGGCCCCTACGAGCAGTACTTC.

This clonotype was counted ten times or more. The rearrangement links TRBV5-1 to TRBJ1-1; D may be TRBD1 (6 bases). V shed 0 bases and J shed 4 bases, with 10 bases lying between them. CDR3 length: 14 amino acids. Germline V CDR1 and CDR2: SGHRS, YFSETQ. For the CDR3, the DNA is TGCGCCAGCAGCTTGGGGGGGCTGGGCACTGAAGCTTTCTTT. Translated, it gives CASSLGGLGTEAFF.

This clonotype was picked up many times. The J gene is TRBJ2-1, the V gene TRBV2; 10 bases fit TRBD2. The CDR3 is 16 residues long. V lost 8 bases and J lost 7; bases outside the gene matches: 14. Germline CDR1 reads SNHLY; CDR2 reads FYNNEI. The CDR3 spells CASSEPAGGPRNEQFF. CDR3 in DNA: TGTGCCAGCTCCGAACCAGCGGGGGGGCCGAGAAATGAGCAGTTCTTC.

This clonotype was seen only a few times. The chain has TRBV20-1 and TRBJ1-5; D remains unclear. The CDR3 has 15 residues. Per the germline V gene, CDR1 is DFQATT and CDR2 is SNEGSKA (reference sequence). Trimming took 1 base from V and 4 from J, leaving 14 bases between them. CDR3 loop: CSARVPGNWNQPQHF. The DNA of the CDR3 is TGCAGTGCTAGAGTCCCCGGCAATTGGAATCAGCCCCAGCATTTT.

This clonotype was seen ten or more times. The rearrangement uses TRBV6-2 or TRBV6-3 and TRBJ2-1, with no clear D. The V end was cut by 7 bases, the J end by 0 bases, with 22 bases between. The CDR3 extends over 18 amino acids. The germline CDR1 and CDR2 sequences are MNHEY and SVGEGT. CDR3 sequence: CASTLTPRSLGSYNEQFF. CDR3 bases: TGTGCCAGCACCCTAACACCCAGGTCCTTGGGCTCCTACAATGAGCAGTTCTTC.

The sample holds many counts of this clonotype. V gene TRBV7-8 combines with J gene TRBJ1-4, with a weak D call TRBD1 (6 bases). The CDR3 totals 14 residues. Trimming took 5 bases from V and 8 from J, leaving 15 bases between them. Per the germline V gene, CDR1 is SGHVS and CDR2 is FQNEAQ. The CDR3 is CASSSRDIGEKLFF. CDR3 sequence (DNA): TGTGCCAGCAGCAGCCGGGACATCGGGGAAAAACTGTTTTTT.

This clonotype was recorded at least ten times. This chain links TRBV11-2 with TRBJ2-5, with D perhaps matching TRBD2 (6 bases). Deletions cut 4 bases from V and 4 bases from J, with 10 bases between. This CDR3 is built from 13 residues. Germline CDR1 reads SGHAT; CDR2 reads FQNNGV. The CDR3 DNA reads TGTGCCAGCAGCTCGGGACTCGGAGAGACCCAGTACTTC. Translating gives CASSSGLGETQYF.

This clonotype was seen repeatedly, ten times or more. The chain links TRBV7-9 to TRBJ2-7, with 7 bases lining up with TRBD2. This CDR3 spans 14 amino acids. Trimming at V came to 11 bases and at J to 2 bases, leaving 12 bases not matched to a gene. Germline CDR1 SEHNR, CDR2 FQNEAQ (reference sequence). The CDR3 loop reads CASGGWTSPYEQYF. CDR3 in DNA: TGTGCCTCCGGGGGGTGGACGTCTCCCTACGAGCAGTACTTC.